This T cell receptor (beta chain) comes out of a study of T cell responses to AZD1222 COVID-19 vaccine. V was trimmed by 3 bases and J by 3 bases, leaving 8 bases between them. From germline, CDR1 is GTSNPN and CDR2 SVGIG (reference sequence). This CDR3 region has 12 residues. Notes on the study in general: Repertoire collection took place solely once the T cell response had peaked. Per reports, nearly half of all spike-specific TCRs target regions that are unmutated in variants. Spike-specific TCR breadth and depth both grew after two AZD1222 doses. Only five or six individuals given AZD1222 were seropositive at baseline.

Sequencing was performed with immunoSEQ multiplex PCR; in TCRdb, only in-frame clones are kept and a portion is missing. The sample records some 200,000 clones, about nine tenths being singletons. This clone was seen a single time. Its antigen is currently unknown. The sequence came from an adult who received the AZD1222 COVID-19 vaccine. V usage is TRBV30 and J usage is TRBJ1-2; possible D gene TRBD1, 6 bases. Specimen: peripheral blood, collected 28 days after the second AZD1222 dose. The DNA for the CDR3 is TGTGCCTGGAGGGACAGCTACTATGGCTACACCTTC. It yields the protein CAWRDSYYGYTF.